One and the same sample provided the 30 T cell receptor beta chains below, sequenced in a study of OX40 agonist ivuxolimab in advanced cancers. Clones were sequenced by immunoSEQ multiplex PCR, and TCRdb holds only the in-frame ones, with some missing. The sample lists around 80,000 clones; roughly 90% were seen once. The sequencing used CD4+ or CD8+ T cells sorted from blood, collected in a trial of the OX40 agonist ivuxolimab. The receptors here all came from an adult with an advanced solid tumor such as melanoma, head and neck, liver or kidney cancer.

V is TRBV10-3 and J is TRBJ2-1; the match to TRBD2 covers 8 bases. V lost 3 bases, J lost 9 bases, and 13 bases stayed unmatched. CDR1 is ENHRY, CDR2 SYGVKD, per germline. The CDR3 contains 16 residues. In DNA, the CDR3 is TGTGCCATCAGTGACTCGCCCGGGACTAGAGCTCGTGAGCAGTTCTTC. Protein: CAISDSPGTRAREQFF.

This clone has a single count. The rearrangement uses TRBV2 and TRBJ2-1; 7 nucleotides agree with TRBD2. J was trimmed by 3 bases and V by 4 bases; bases with no gene match: 6. Germline V lookup: CDR1 SNHLY, CDR2 FYNNEI. The CDR3 length is 15 residues. This CDR3 reads CASSGRWDYYNEQFF. The CDR3 DNA reads TGTGCCAGCAGTGGGCGGTGGGACTACTACAATGAGCAGTTCTTC.

The gene calls are TRBV28 and TRBJ1-5; tentative D call: TRBD1 (6 bases). This CDR3 comprises 12 residues. From germline, CDR1 is MDHEN and CDR2 SYDVKM. Trimming took 6 bases from V and 13 from J, leaving 16 bases between them. The CDR3 bases are TGTGCCAGCAGAACCTACAGGGACTCTCAGCATTTT. Protein: CASRTYRDSQHF.

This clone was observed a single time. This chain connects TRBV5-1 to TRBJ2-5, with D perhaps TRBD2 (5 bases). This CDR3 is built from 13 residues. Trimming removed 10 bases from V and 11 bases from J, with 24 bases in between. CDR1 is SGHRS, CDR2 YFSETQ, per germline. CDR3 residues: CASSGQPLEEQYF. The CDR3 DNA sequence: TGCGCCTCCTCCGGCCAGCCCTTGGAGGAGCAGTACTTC. The full variable domain, with the rest looked up from reference TRBV5-1 and TRBJ2-5, is KAGVTQTPRYLIKTRGQQVTLSCSPISGHRSVSWYQQTPGQGLQFLFEYFSETQRNKGNFPGRFSGRQFSNSRSEMNVSTLELGDSALYLCASSGQPLEEQYFGPGTRLLVL.

V gene TRBV25-1 combines with J gene TRBJ2-4; D remains ambiguous. Trimming removed 3 bases at V and 2 bases at J, with 11 bases between. The V gene's germline CDR1 is MGHDK and CDR2 SYGVNS. The CDR3 consists of 15 residues. CDR3 in amino acids: CASSEGSVTKNIQYF. The DNA for the CDR3 is TGTGCCAGCAGTGAGGGATCGGTAACCAAAAACATTCAGTACTTC.

The chain carries TRBV7-9 and TRBJ1-4, with 7 positions matching TRBD1. This CDR3 has 14 amino acids. Germline CDR1 reads SEHNR; CDR2 reads FQNEAQ (reference sequence). J was trimmed by 7 bases and V by 4 bases; bases with no gene match: 6. The CDR3 reads CASSSDRDGEKLFF. CDR3 nucleotides: TGTGCCAGCAGCTCCGACAGGGATGGTGAAAAACTGTTTTTT.

V is TRBV2 and J is TRBJ1-5; D possibly corresponds to TRBD1 (5 bases). V gave up 6 bases and J gave up 1 base, with 13 bases separating them. The CDR3 loop spans 15 amino acids. CDR1 SNHLY and CDR2 FYNNEI come from the germline V gene. Here the CDR3 reads CASSDSGKSNQPQHF. DNA for the CDR3: TGTGCCAGCAGCGACTCAGGGAAGAGCAATCAGCCCCAGCATTTT.

DNA of the CDR3: TGTGCCAGCAGTTACTCCAAAAACAGTAAACCCCCGACCCAGTACTTC. It encodes CASSYSKNSKPPTQYF. This chain connects TRBV6-5 to TRBJ2-5; the D is unclear. The CDR3 totals 16 residues. The V and J ends lost 0 bases and 7 bases respectively, with 18 bases between them. Germline V lookup: CDR1 MNHEY, CDR2 SVGAGI.

V gene TRBV7-8 combines with J gene TRBJ2-3, with 9 bases lining up with TRBD1. The CDR3 is made up of 15 amino acids. After removal of 3 bases from V and 1 base from J, the junction contained 2 bases not matched to a gene. Germline V lookup: CDR1 SGHVS, CDR2 FQNEAQ. The CDR3 loop is CASSFRTGGTDTQYF. CDR3 in DNA: TGTGCCAGCAGCTTTAGGACAGGGGGCACAGATACGCAGTATTTT.

The chain couples TRBV6-1 to TRBJ1-1; D remains ambiguous. Germline CDR1 and CDR2: MNHNS and SASEGT. The CDR3 loop spans 13 amino acids. V lost 8 bases, J lost 2 bases, and 12 bases lay in between. CDR3 in amino acids: CASSRSLNTEAFF. The CDR3 region has the DNA TGTGCCAGCTCCCGCTCCTTAAACACTGAAGCTTTCTTT.

J is TRBJ1-1 and V is TRBV27; D unclear. Germline CDR1 reads MNHEY; CDR2 reads SMNVEV (reference sequence). This CDR3 is 13 amino acids long. The V end was cut by 0 bases, the J end by 6 bases, with 8 bases between. The CDR3 sequence: CASSLSEEAEAFF. The CDR3 nucleotides read TGTGCCAGCAGTTTATCTGAGGAGGCTGAAGCTTTCTTT.

V and J are TRBV15 and TRBJ1-2; D gene uncertain. The CDR3 has 17 residues. Germline CDR1 and CDR2: LNHNV and YYDKDF (reference sequence). Trimming took 0 bases from V and 0 from J, leaving 14 bases between them. CDR3 in DNA: TGTGCCACCAGCAGAGAAGTCATCGGGCCGTCTAACTATGGCTACACCTTC. Its protein is CATSREVIGPSNYGYTF. The entire variable domain, with the rest obtained from reference TRBV15 and TRBJ1-2, is as follows: DAMVIQNPRYQVTQFGKPVTLSCSQTLNHNVMYWYQQKSSQAPKLLFHYYDKDFNNEADTPDNFQSRRPNTSFCFLDIRSPGLGDTAMYLCATSREVIGPSNYGYTFGSGTRLTVV.

Here the CDR3 reads CASSVGRGQDTEAFF. The CDR3 DNA follows: TGTGCCAGCAGCGTAGGAAGGGGGCAGGACACTGAAGCTTTCTTT. This sequence joins TRBV9 and TRBJ1-1; 7 nucleotides match TRBD1. Germline loops: CDR1 SGDLS, CDR2 YYNGEE. Trimming at V came to 0 bases and at J to 3 bases, leaving 5 bases not matched to a gene. This CDR3 has 15 amino acids.

This chain joins TRBV5-1 and TRBJ1-1; possibly TRBD1 for D (6 bases). Trimming cost V 4 bases and J 1 base, with 20 bases left between them. Germline lookup yields CDR1 SGHRS and CDR2 YFSETQ. This CDR3 comprises 17 residues. CDR3 sequence (DNA): TGCGCCAGCAGCCTCTACAGGGCCCCCTTAGAGAACACTGAAGCTTTCTTT. The encoded protein is CASSLYRAPLENTEAFF.

This rearrangement joins TRBV11-2 to TRBJ1-5; D is ambiguous. This CDR3 has 16 amino acids. From germline, CDR1 is SGHAT and CDR2 FQNNGV. Trimming cost V 4 bases and J 2 bases, with 15 bases left between them. CDR3 DNA sequence: TGTGCCAGCAGCTCGGACCGCCCTGGGGGCAATCAGCCCCAGCATTTT. This gives the protein CASSSDRPGGNQPQHF.

The CDR3 reads CATSSQGDQPQHF. The DNA for the CDR3 is TGTGCCACCAGCTCACAAGGGGATCAGCCCCAGCATTTT. This sequence joins TRBV15 and TRBJ1-5; D perhaps matches TRBD1 (5 bases). V was clipped by 5 bases and J by 5 bases, with 10 bases between them. The CDR3 sequence is 13 residues long. Germline CDR1 LNHNV, CDR2 YYDKDF (reference sequence). The variable domain in full, completed from reference TRBV15 and TRBJ1-5, reads DAMVIQNPRYQVTQFGKPVTLSCSQTLNHNVMYWYQQKSSQAPKLLFHYYDKDFNNEADTPDNFQSRRPNTSFCFLDIRSPGLGDTAMYLCATSSQGDQPQHFGDGTRLSIL.

V usage is TRBV6-4 and J usage is TRBJ2-1, with no clear D. This CDR3 contains 16 residues. Germline V gene data show CDR1 as MRHNA and CDR2 as SNTAGT. Deletions cut 0 bases from V and 0 bases from J, with 9 bases between. In DNA, the CDR3 is TGTGCCAGCAGTGACTCGAAGGCCAGCTCCTACAATGAGCAGTTCTTC. This translates into CASSDSKASSYNEQFF.

The chain has TRBV9 and TRBJ2-7; 8 bases line up with TRBD2. Germline-derived CDR1 and CDR2 are SGDLS and YYNGEE. The CDR3 runs 14 residues. Germline trimming cut 0 bases from V and 6 bases from J; bases unmatched to any gene: 5. The CDR3: CASSVAPLAVEQYF. The CDR3 DNA follows: TGTGCCAGCAGCGTAGCCCCACTAGCGGTCGAGCAGTACTTC. The entire variable domain, with the rest obtained from reference TRBV9 and TRBJ2-7, is as follows: DSGVTQTPKHLITATGQRVTLRCSPRSGDLSVYWYQQSLDQGLQFLIQYYNGEERAKGNILERFSAQQFPDLHSELNLSSLELGDSALYFCASSVAPLAVEQYFGPGTRLTVT.

This chain links TRBV7-2 with TRBJ1-1, with D possibly matching TRBD1 (6 bases). The germline V gene encodes CDR1 SGHTA and CDR2 FQGNSA. V was shortened by 4 bases and J by 5 bases, with 26 bases between the two germline ends. The CDR3 is 18 residues long. The CDR3 region has the DNA TGTGCCAGCAGCTCGAGGGGCTCGACCGGACAGCCCGGAACTGAAGCTTTCTTT. Its protein product is CASSSRGSTGQPGTEAFF.

The chain has TRBV5-1 and TRBJ2-5, with a possible D match to TRBD2 (7 bases). V lost 4 bases to trimming and J lost 5 bases, with 18 bases between them. The CDR3 is made up of 15 amino acids. CDR1 and CDR2 (germline): SGHRS, YFSETQ. The CDR3: CASSLDGGRVETQYF. For the CDR3, the DNA is TGCGCCAGCAGCCTGGACGGGGGGCGCGTTGAGACCCAGTACTTC.

Here the CDR3 DNA reads TGTGCCAGCAGCTTAACCCATGGGGGATACAATGAGCAGTTCTTC. Its protein product is CASSLTHGGYNEQFF. The J gene is TRBJ2-1, the V gene TRBV7-3; D tentatively fits TRBD1 or TRBD2 (5 bases each). V was shortened by 0 bases and J by 4 bases, with 10 bases between the two germline ends. Germline V gene data show CDR1 as SGHTA and CDR2 as FQGTGA. This CDR3 is built from 15 residues.

V usage is TRBV5-1 and J usage is TRBJ2-4; perhaps TRBD1 as D (6 bases). The CDR3 has 15 amino acids. CDR1 and CDR2 from the germline V gene are SGHRS and YFSETQ. With 4 bases removed from V and 0 bases from J, the gap between germline ends came to 11 bases. CDR3: CASSGQGQAKNIQYF. In DNA, the CDR3 is TGCGCCAGCAGCGGGCAGGGGCAAGCCAAAAACATTCAGTACTTC.

The chain combines TRBV28 with TRBJ1-2; TRBD1 matches at 9 bases. This CDR3 has 17 amino acids. Trimming removed 6 bases from V and 2 bases from J; junction bases left unmatched: 13. Germline lookup yields CDR1 MDHEN and CDR2 SYDVKM. This chain's CDR3 is CASRKAGTGGDNYGYTF. In nucleotides, the CDR3 is TGTGCCAGCAGAAAAGCTGGAACAGGGGGCGACAACTATGGCTACACCTTC.

This clone has just one count. This chain connects TRBV5-1 to TRBJ2-1; TRBD2 aligns across 15 bases. V lost 3 bases and J lost 6; bases outside the gene matches: 1. Germline loops: CDR1 SGHRS, CDR2 YFSETQ. CDR3 size: 15 residues. CDR3 DNA: TGCGCCAGCAGCTCGGGACTAGCGGGAGGCAATGAGCAGTTCTTC. Translation: CASSSGLAGGNEQFF.

V usage is TRBV7-2 and J usage is TRBJ1-4; D call uncertain. This CDR3 has 13 residues. Germline values: CDR1 SGHTA, CDR2 FQGNSA. The V end lost 7 bases, the J end lost 2 bases, and 8 bases lay between the germline ends. The chain's CDR3 is CASNSPTNEKLFF. The CDR3 DNA reads as TGTGCCAGCAACAGCCCGACTAATGAAAAACTGTTTTTT.

This sequence joins TRBV10-3 and TRBJ1-5; 12 nucleotides agree with TRBD1. Looked up from germline, CDR1 is ENHRY and CDR2 is SYGVKD. This CDR3 is built from 17 residues. Unmatched junction bases numbered 13, after V lost 6 bases and J lost 7 bases. CDR3 region: CAIRGTGTGGAGQPQHF. In DNA, the CDR3 is TGTGCCATCAGGGGAACCGGGACAGGGGGCGCGGGGCAGCCCCAGCATTTT.

J is TRBJ1-1 and V is TRBV19; D not resolved. CDR1 and CDR2 from the germline V gene are LNHDA and SQIVND (reference sequence). The V end was cut by 4 bases, the J end by 3 bases, with 12 bases between. The CDR3 is made up of 14 amino acids. CDR3 region: CASSTLGGYTEAFF. CDR3 DNA: TGTGCCAGTAGTACCCTGGGAGGTTACACTGAAGCTTTCTTT.

This clone was recorded only once. The V call is TRBV4-1, the J call TRBJ2-5, with 7 bases that match TRBD2. Per germline, CDR1 MGHRA and CDR2 YSYEKL. The J segment lost 7 bases and the V segment lost 3 bases, leaving 11 bases of the junction unmatched. The CDR3 runs 15 residues. CDR3 in amino acids: CASSQPLAAFGTQYF. In nucleotides, the CDR3 is TGCGCCAGCAGCCAGCCTCTAGCGGCCTTCGGGACCCAGTACTTC.

The chain joins TRBV5-1 to TRBJ2-7, with D uncertain. Germline values: CDR1 SGHRS, CDR2 YFSETQ. Trimming stripped 2 bases from V and 4 bases from J, with 7 bases between. This CDR3 is built from 12 residues. CDR3 in amino acids: CASSLDTYEQYF. The CDR3 DNA is TGCGCCAGCAGCTTAGACACATACGAGCAGTACTTC.

The chain links TRBV7-2 to TRBJ2-1; no definite D call. Germline CDR1 and CDR2: SGHTA and FQGNSA. The CDR3 consists of 15 residues. V was trimmed by 5 bases and J by 8 bases, leaving 19 bases between them. CDR3 protein: CASSPGSVSSYEQFF. The CDR3 DNA is TGTGCCAGCAGCCCTGGAAGCGTGAGTAGCTATGAGCAGTTCTTC.